This TCR beta chain was identified in a study of long-term antiretroviral therapy in people with HIV. With respect to this clone: Its antigen is not identified.

Findings and caveats of the study: Specimen acquisition occurred between about 2004 and 2017, potentially under older ART regimens. Controls had broader CDR3 length ranges than HIV repertoires did.

It was version v3.0 of the immunoSEQ assay that was run at survey level. Sequenced by immunoSEQ multiplex PCR; TCRdb stores in-frame clones only, minus some. The sample shows more than 20,000 clones, about 88% of them seen only once. Without exception, participants with HIV were treated in the United States. Specimen: unsorted PBMCs, collected 2.7 years after starting antiretroviral therapy. This receptor was identified in a man aged 40-55 years with HIV.

CDR3 sequence (DNA): TGTGCCAGCAGCTTAGACCCCACTAGCGAAGAGACCCAGTACTTC. It specifies CASSLDPTSEETQYF. The chain employs TRBV7-6 and TRBJ2-5, with 7 bases fitting TRBD2. CDR1 and CDR2 (germline): SGHVS, FNYEAQ. With V trimmed by 1 base and J by 3 bases, 5 bases remained unmatched. The CDR3 has 15 residues.